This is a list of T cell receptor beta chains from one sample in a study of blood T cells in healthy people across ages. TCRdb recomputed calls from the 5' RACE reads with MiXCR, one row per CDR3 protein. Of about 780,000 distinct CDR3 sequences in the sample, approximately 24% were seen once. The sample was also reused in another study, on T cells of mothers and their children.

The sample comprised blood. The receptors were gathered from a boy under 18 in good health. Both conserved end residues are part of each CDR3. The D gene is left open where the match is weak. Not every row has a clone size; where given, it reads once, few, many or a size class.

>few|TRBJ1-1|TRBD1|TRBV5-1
CASSFGTGIAGTEAFF
TGCGCCAGCAGCTTCGGGACAGGGATTGCGGGCACTGAAGCTTTCTTT
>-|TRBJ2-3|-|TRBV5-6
CASSPPGAMHTQYF
TGTGCCAGCAGCCCACCGGGGGCCATGCATACGCAGTATTTT
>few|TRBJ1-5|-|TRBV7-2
CASSPEGLRDSNQPQHF
TGTGCCAGCAGTCCCGAGGGGCTCCGGGATAGCAATCAGCCCCAGCATTTT
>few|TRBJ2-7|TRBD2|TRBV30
CAWSPGLEGLEQYF
TGTGCCTGGAGTCCGGGACTAGAGGGACTAGAGCAGTACTTC
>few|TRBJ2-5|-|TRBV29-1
CSVQGGGRSETQYF
TGCAGCGTCCAGGGGGGAGGACGGTCGGAGACCCAGTACTTC
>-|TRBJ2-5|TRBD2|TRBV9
CASSEGGYQETQYF
TGTGCCAGCAGCGAGGGAGGGTACCAAGAGACCCAGTACTTC
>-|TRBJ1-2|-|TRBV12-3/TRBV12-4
CASSNQGNNYGYTF
TGTGCCAGCAGTAACCAGGGGAATAACTATGGCTACACCTTC
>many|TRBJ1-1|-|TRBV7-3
CASSLLGAGTEAFF
TGTGCCAGCAGTTTACTGGGGGCAGGTACTGAAGCTTTCTTT
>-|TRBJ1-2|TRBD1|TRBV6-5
CASRSRTGHGYTF
TGTGCCAGCAGGTCCCGGACAGGCCATGGCTACACCTTC
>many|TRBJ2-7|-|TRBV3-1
CASRQQGKQYF
TGTGCCAGCAGACAACAGGGAAAGCAGTACTTC
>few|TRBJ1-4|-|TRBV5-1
CASSLATTREKLFF
TGCGCCAGCAGCTTGGCGACGACGCGGGAAAAACTGTTTTTT
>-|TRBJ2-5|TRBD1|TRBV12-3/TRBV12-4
CASSPGRAGGQETQYF
TGTGCCAGCAGCCCGGGTAGGGCAGGGGGACAAGAGACCCAGTACTTC
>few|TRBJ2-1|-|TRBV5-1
CASSLGVGRFNEQFF
TGCGCCAGCAGCTTGGGGGTCGGAAGATTCAATGAGCAGTTCTTC
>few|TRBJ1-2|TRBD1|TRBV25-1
CASTQGAEGYTF
TGTGCCAGCACACAGGGGGCGGAGGGCTACACCTTC
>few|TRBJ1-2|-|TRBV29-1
CSVDADWIQDGYTF
TGCAGCGTTGACGCGGACTGGATACAGGATGGCTACACCTTC
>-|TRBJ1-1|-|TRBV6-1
CASSTLQGIKGTEAFF
TGTGCCAGCAGCACACTCCAGGGGATAAAGGGCACTGAAGCTTTCTTT
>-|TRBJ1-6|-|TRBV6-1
CAGGWGIYNSPLHF
TGTGCCGGTGGATGGGGAATCTATAATTCACCCCTCCACTTT
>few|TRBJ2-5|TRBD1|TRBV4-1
CASSQPGQGTETQYF
TGCGCCAGCAGCCAACCTGGACAGGGTACAGAGACCCAGTACTTC
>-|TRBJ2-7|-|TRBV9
CASSGVGDEQYF
TGTGCCAGCAGCGGAGTGGGAGACGAGCAGTACTTC
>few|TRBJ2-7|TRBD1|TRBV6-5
CASSRSGQVPYEQYF
TGTGCCAGCAGTCGATCCGGACAGGTCCCCTACGAGCAGTACTTC
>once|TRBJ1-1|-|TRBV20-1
CSARAPGQGAFF
TGCAGTGCTAGAGCCCCGGGGCAGGGGGCTTTCTTT
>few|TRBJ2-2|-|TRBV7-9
CASSVRGFDTGELFF
TGTGCCAGCAGCGTCAGGGGATTTGACACCGGGGAGCTGTTTTTT
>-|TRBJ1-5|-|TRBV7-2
CASSLEGWQPQHF
TGTGCCAGCAGCTTAGAAGGCTGGCAGCCCCAGCATTTT
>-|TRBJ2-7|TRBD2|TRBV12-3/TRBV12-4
CASSLEGTSIYEQYF
TGTGCCAGCAGTTTAGAGGGGACTAGTATCTACGAGCAGTACTTC
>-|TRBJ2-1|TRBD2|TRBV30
CAWGKRGGPNEQFF
TGTGCCTGGGGAAAGCGGGGGGGCCCAAATGAGCAGTTCTTC
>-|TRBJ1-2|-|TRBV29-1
CSVGTRQFPGYTF
TGCAGCGTTGGAACAAGACAGTTCCCAGGCTACACCTTC
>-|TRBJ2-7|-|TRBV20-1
CSARDEGGGEQYF
TGCAGTGCTAGAGATGAGGGGGGTGGCGAGCAGTACTTC
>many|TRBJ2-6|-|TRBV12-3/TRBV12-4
CASSLGPSGANVLTF
TGTGCCAGCAGCTTAGGGCCCTCTGGGGCCAACGTCCTGACTTTC
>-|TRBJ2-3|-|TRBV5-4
CASGQLTDGWTDTQYF
TGTGCCAGCGGCCAGCTCACGGACGGATGGACAGATACGCAGTATTTT
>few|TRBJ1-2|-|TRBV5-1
CASSPGDVVGYGYTF
TGCGCCAGCAGCCCGGGCGACGTGGTGGGCTATGGCTACACCTTC
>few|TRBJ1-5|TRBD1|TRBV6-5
CASRRDQGAEQPQHF
TGTGCCAGCAGACGTGACCAGGGGGCCGAGCAGCCCCAGCATTTT